Listed here are 31 T cell receptor beta chains from one sample, sequenced in a study of shared clonotypes between healthy human individuals. Repertoires were generated with immunoSEQ multiplex PCR, while TCRdb's copy carries only in-frame clones and drops some. This sample has 190,000 or so clones, with approximately 95% found just once. Specimen: naive CD4+ T cells sorted from blood. Subset described: CD45RA+ positively selected. The receptors come from a woman in her 30s in good health.

The chain uses TRBV30 and TRBJ1-1; TRBD1 is a possible D gene (5 bases). The CDR3 spans 12 residues. Germline V CDR1 and CDR2: GTSNPN, SVGIG (reference sequence). V gave up 3 bases and J gave up 11 bases, with 16 bases separating them. The CDR3 loop is CAWSRGRGGAFF. In nucleotides, the CDR3 is TGTGCCTGGAGCCGGGGCCGGGGAGGGGCTTTCTTT.

The chain uses TRBV7-2 and TRBJ2-7, with 7 bases aligning to TRBD1. The ends lost 7 bases at V and 6 bases at J; junction bases unmatched: 9. This CDR3 has 13 amino acids. CDR1 SGHTA and CDR2 FQGNSA come from the germline V gene. The CDR3 spells CASTRGTEGEQYF. The DNA of the CDR3 is TGTGCCAGCACCAGAGGGACAGAAGGCGAGCAGTACTTC. The variable domain in full, completed from reference TRBV7-2 and TRBJ2-7, reads GAGVSQSPSNKVTEKGKDVELRCDPISGHTALYWYRQSLGQGLEFLIYFQGNSAPDKSGLPSDRFSAERTGGSVSTLTIQRTQQEDSAVYLCASTRGTEGEQYFGPGTRLTVT.

The chain employs TRBV27 and TRBJ2-1, with 7 bases aligning to TRBD1. J was trimmed by 1 base and V by 4 bases; bases with no gene match: 7. Per germline, CDR1 MNHEY and CDR2 SMNVEV (reference sequence). This CDR3 region has 16 residues. Written as DNA, the CDR3 is TGTGCCAGCAGTTCCGGACAGGCCCGGTCCTACAATGAGCAGTTCTTC. Residues: CASSSGQARSYNEQFF.

The genes are TRBV6-5 and TRBJ2-3, with 8 positions matching TRBD1. The CDR3 extends over 16 amino acids. Per germline, CDR1 MNHEY and CDR2 SVGAGI. J lost 0 bases, V lost 2 bases, and 4 bases had no gene match. The CDR3, as DNA: TGTGCCAGCAGTTACCTCAGGGGGCTGAGCACAGATACGCAGTATTTT. It specifies CASSYLRGLSTDTQYF.

The V and J genes are TRBV28 and TRBJ1-1; D perhaps matches TRBD1 (5 bases). Germline CDR1 is MDHEN and CDR2 is SYDVKM. The V end lost 4 bases, the J end lost 7 bases, and 16 bases lay between the germline ends. This CDR3 spans 14 amino acids. This CDR3 is CASSSPPGRGEAFF. The CDR3 bases are TGTGCCAGCAGTTCACCACCAGGGAGGGGTGAAGCTTTCTTT.

This chain connects TRBV13 to TRBJ2-5; 10 bases align to TRBD2. Unmatched junction bases numbered 4, after V lost 4 bases and J lost 5 bases. The CDR3 extends over 14 amino acids. Germline V CDR1 and CDR2: PRHDT, FYEKMQ (reference sequence). CDR3 in amino acids: CASSSAGGRETQYF. The DNA of the CDR3 is TGTGCCAGCAGCTCAGCGGGAGGGCGGGAGACCCAGTACTTC.

The V gene is TRBV30, the J gene TRBJ2-5; possibly TRBD1 or TRBD2 for D (6 bases each). V dropped 5 bases and J dropped 3 bases, with 13 bases sitting between them. From germline, CDR1 is GTSNPN and CDR2 SVGIG (reference sequence). This CDR3 spans 13 amino acids. CDR3 in amino acids: CAWEGGFEETQYF. The DNA for the CDR3 is TGTGCCTGGGAAGGGGGGTTCGAAGAGACCCAGTACTTC. Full variable domain (missing parts from reference TRBV30 and TRBJ2-5): SQTIHQWPATLVQPVGSPLSLECTVEGTSNPNLYWYRQAAGRGLQLLFYSVGIGQISSEVPQNLSASRPQDRQFILSSKKLLLSDSGFYLCAWEGGFEETQYFGPGTRLLVL.

V gene TRBV19 combines with J gene TRBJ1-4, with 8 bases lining up with TRBD1. Germline-derived CDR1 and CDR2 are LNHDA and SQIVND (reference sequence). The CDR3 runs to 16 residues. J lost 8 bases, V lost 6 bases, and 14 bases had no gene match. This CDR3 is CASSTRGQGRKEKLFF. The CDR3 region has the DNA TGTGCCAGTAGCACAAGAGGACAGGGCCGAAAGGAAAAACTGTTTTTT.

The chain carries TRBV11-2 and TRBJ2-7; 9 positions match TRBD1. V lost 1 base and J lost 5; bases outside the gene matches: 12. Germline assignment: CDR1 SGHAT and CDR2 FQNNGV. The CDR3 has 17 residues. The CDR3: CASSLGTSGTGHDEQYF. The CDR3 coding sequence is TGTGCCAGCAGCTTAGGAACCTCCGGGACAGGGCACGACGAGCAGTACTTC.

This chain connects TRBV7-9 to TRBJ1-1; the D gene is possibly TRBD1 (6 bases). Germline V lookup: CDR1 SEHNR, CDR2 FQNEAQ (reference sequence). CDR3 size: 16 residues. V lost 4 bases and J 5 bases, leaving 20 bases between the germline ends. The CDR3 nucleotides are TGTGCCAGCAGCTCGATGGGGGGCAACCCCGGGACTGAAGCTTTCTTT. Translated: CASSSMGGNPGTEAFF.

This chain uses TRBV27 with TRBJ2-7; 12 nucleotides match TRBD2. V shed 2 bases and J 6 bases; nucleotides not matched to a gene: 5. Germline loops: CDR1 MNHEY, CDR2 SMNVEV (reference sequence). This CDR3 is 15 amino acids long. The CDR3 DNA reads as TGTGCCAGCAGTTTACTAGCGGGAGGGCCCATCGAGCAGTACTTC. As protein: CASSLLAGGPIEQYF.

This clone has just one count. This chain connects TRBV28 to TRBJ1-2; TRBD1 is a possible D gene (5 bases). This CDR3 spans 15 amino acids. Trimming shortened V by 7 bases and J by 8 bases, and 23 bases separated the two germline ends. CDR1 is MDHEN, CDR2 SYDVKM, per germline. This CDR3 reads CASTDKLGGDGGYTF. In DNA, the CDR3 is TGTGCCAGCACCGATAAACTGGGAGGGGACGGCGGCTACACCTTC.

This sequence joins TRBV4-1 and TRBJ2-7, with no clear D. The V gene's germline CDR1 is MGHRA and CDR2 YSYEKL. CDR3 size: 18 residues. V lost 1 base, J lost 3 bases, and 22 bases lay in between. CDR3 in DNA: TGCGCCAGCAGCCAAGGCCCCTCGGAAGGCGGTAGCTACTACGAGCAGTACTTC. Translation: CASSQGPSEGGSYYEQYF.

The rearrangement joins TRBV19 to TRBJ2-5; tentatively, D is TRBD1 or TRBD2 (6 bases each). From germline, CDR1 is LNHDA and CDR2 SQIVND (reference sequence). The V gene lost 3 bases and the J gene lost 3 bases, with 11 bases spanning the gap. The CDR3 has 14 residues. CDR3 region: CASSILGGEETQYF. In DNA form, the CDR3 reads TGTGCCAGTAGTATTCTGGGGGGCGAAGAGACCCAGTACTTC.

The chain recombines TRBV27 with TRBJ2-5, with TRBD2 identical over 10 bases. The end of the DNA aligns better with TRBJ2-7, so the J call may be wrong. Germline V gives CDR1 MNHEY, CDR2 SMNVEV (reference sequence). The CDR3 has 18 residues. Written as DNA, the CDR3 is TGTGCCAGCAGTTTCCGGCCGGGGCTAGCGGGAGCGACCTACGAGCAGTACTTC. Translated, it gives CASSFRPGLAGATYEQYF.

The V call is TRBV9, the J call TRBJ2-1, with TRBD2 matching 14 bases. CDR1 is SGDLS, CDR2 YYNGEE, per germline. The junction had 3 bases not matched to a gene; V was cut back by 0 bases and J by 4 bases. The CDR3 has 17 amino acids. The DNA of the CDR3 is TGTGCCAGCAGCGTAGGACTAGCGGGAGGGCCGTACAATGAGCAGTTCTTC. This translates into CASSVGLAGGPYNEQFF.

The rearrangement joins TRBV4-2 to TRBJ2-5; 9 bases fit TRBD1. The J call may be incorrect, as the DNA end agrees better with TRBJ2-7. This CDR3 contains 16 residues. Germline CDR1 LGHNA, CDR2 YNFKEQ. The CDR3 DNA sequence: TGTGCCAGCAGCCAATTTGTGGGACAGGGCCGCTACGAGCAGTACTTC. Encoded protein: CASSQFVGQGRYEQYF.

The chain links TRBV19 to TRBJ2-5; D is perhaps TRBD1 (6 bases). The CDR3 is made up of 17 amino acids. Germline V lookup: CDR1 LNHDA, CDR2 SQIVND (reference sequence). The V gene lost 5 bases and the J gene lost 4 bases, with 23 bases spanning the gap. The CDR3 protein is CASSVSLPGPGAETQYF. In DNA form, the CDR3 reads TGTGCCAGTAGTGTTTCACTCCCGGGACCAGGGGCAGAGACCCAGTACTTC.

The chain carries TRBV5-1 and TRBJ2-2, with a weak D call TRBD1 (5 bases). Trimming cost V 1 base and J 0 bases, with 10 bases left between them. This CDR3 region has 16 residues. CDR1 and CDR2 from the germline V gene are SGHRS and YFSETQ. The CDR3, as DNA: TGCGCCAGCAGCTTGATTACAGGCGCGAACACCGGGGAGCTGTTTTTT. As protein: CASSLITGANTGELFF.

The chain employs TRBV11-2 and TRBJ2-5; 13 bases are shared with TRBD2. This CDR3 is 16 amino acids long. Trimming cost V 10 bases and J 5 bases; bases outside gene matches: 13. Germline CDR1 and CDR2: SGHAT and FQNNGV. The CDR3 DNA sequence: TGTGCCACCAGGACTAGCGGGAGTGAGTGGTGGGAGACCCAGTACTTC. It codes for CATRTSGSEWWETQYF.

The chain combines TRBV19 with TRBJ2-2; D gene uncertain. The V gene's germline CDR1 is LNHDA and CDR2 SQIVND (reference sequence). V lost 3 bases to trimming and J lost 0 bases, with 5 bases between them. The CDR3 extends over 14 amino acids. The CDR3 region is CASSMAANTGELFF. CDR3 DNA sequence: TGTGCCAGTAGTATGGCCGCGAACACCGGGGAGCTGTTTTTT.

This chain connects TRBV28 to TRBJ2-3; 8 bases map to TRBD2. The CDR3 has 17 amino acids. After removal of 5 bases from V and 0 bases from J, the junction contained 10 bases not matched to a gene. Germline CDR1 reads MDHEN; CDR2 reads SYDVKM. The CDR3 nucleotides are TGTGCCAGCAGTCCCCTGGGTGTAGCGGGGAGCACAGATACGCAGTATTTT. It encodes CASSPLGVAGSTDTQYF.

This chain uses TRBV6-5 with TRBJ2-1; 7 nucleotides agree with TRBD2. The CDR3 loop spans 15 amino acids. The V gene's germline CDR1 is MNHEY and CDR2 SVGAGI. Trimming removed 5 bases from V and 7 bases from J; junction bases left unmatched: 11. CDR3 nucleotide sequence: TGTGCCAGCAGTACCCCGTGGACTAGGTGGAATGAGCAGTTCTTC. This codes for CASSTPWTRWNEQFF.

The chain combines TRBV4-1 with TRBJ1-3; D not certain. Trimming stripped 1 base from V and 0 bases from J, with 7 bases between. Germline CDR1 MGHRA, CDR2 YSYEKL. The CDR3 contains 15 residues. For the CDR3, the DNA is TGCGCCAGCAGCCAAGTTCCGATCTCTGGAAACACCATATATTTT. It specifies CASSQVPISGNTIYF.

The chain recombines TRBV5-4 with TRBJ2-5; 9 bases are a match to TRBD2. There are 16 residues in the CDR3. Germline CDR1 is SGHNT and CDR2 is YYREEE (reference sequence). After removal of 2 bases from V and 8 bases from J, the junction contained 13 bases not matched to a gene. The CDR3 here is CASSFSGGNADQTQYF. The DNA of the CDR3 is TGTGCCAGCAGCTTCAGCGGGGGGAACGCTGACCAAACCCAGTACTTC.

This rearrangement joins TRBV7-2 to TRBJ1-2, with a tentative D call TRBD1 (6 bases). Trimming took 5 bases from V and 0 from J, leaving 13 bases between them. Germline assignment: CDR1 SGHTA and CDR2 FQGNSA. The CDR3 contains 15 residues. CDR3 protein: CASSGKGGTNYGYTF. CDR3 in DNA: TGTGCCAGCAGCGGAAAGGGGGGGACTAACTATGGCTACACCTTC.

This clone was seen just once. The J gene is TRBJ2-7, the V gene TRBV7-2, with 8 bases aligning to TRBD2. This CDR3 has 15 amino acids. Germline CDR1 and CDR2: SGHTA and FQGNSA. Germline trimming cut 5 bases from V and 2 bases from J; bases unmatched to any gene: 8. The CDR3 region has the DNA TGTGCCAGCAGCGCCCGGGGGGGAGGGACCTACGAGCAGTACTTC. This gives the protein CASSARGGGTYEQYF.

With regard to this clone: It is unclear where the CDR3 begins or ends on the DNA, so no DNA is shown, and the CDR3 is as TCRdb lists it. The chain has TRBV5-1 and TRBJ1-3; TRBD1, the table's D call, was not compared with the DNA. Ends included, the CDR3 has 14 residues. The V gene's germline CDR1 is SGHRS and CDR2 YFSETQ. CDR3: CASSPSVAGNTIYF.

The J gene is TRBJ1-1, the V gene TRBV2; D ambiguous. Germline values: CDR1 SNHLY, CDR2 FYNNEI. The V end was cut by 3 bases, the J end by 1 base, with 6 bases between. The CDR3 covers 13 residues. The CDR3 DNA is TGTGCCAGCAGTGACAGGAAGAACACTGAAGCTTTCTTT. Translated: CASSDRKNTEAFF. Full variable domain (rest looked up from reference TRBV2 and TRBJ1-1): EPEVTQTPSHQVTQMGQEVILRCVPISNHLYFYWYRQILGQKVEFLVSFYNNEISEKSEIFDDQFSVERPDGSNFTLKIRSTKLEDSAMYFCASSDRKNTEAFFGQGTRLTVV.

V is TRBV10-3 and J is TRBJ2-5; D is perhaps TRBD1 (5 bases). CDR1 and CDR2 from the germline V gene are ENHRY and SYGVKD. The CDR3 is 12 amino acids. Deletions cut 6 bases from V and 11 bases from J, with 16 bases between. For the CDR3, the DNA is TGTGCCATCAGGCCCCAGGGCGCGGAGCAGTACTTC. It encodes CAIRPQGAEQYF.

The chain uses TRBV2 and TRBJ2-7; the D gene is possibly TRBD1 (5 bases). V was shortened by 1 base and J by 6 bases, with 7 bases between the two germline ends. Germline CDR1 is SNHLY and CDR2 is FYNNEI. This CDR3 comprises 12 residues. CDR3 sequence (DNA): TGTGCCAGCAGTGAAGACCAGGGCGAGCAGTACTTC. Its translation is CASSEDQGEQYF.